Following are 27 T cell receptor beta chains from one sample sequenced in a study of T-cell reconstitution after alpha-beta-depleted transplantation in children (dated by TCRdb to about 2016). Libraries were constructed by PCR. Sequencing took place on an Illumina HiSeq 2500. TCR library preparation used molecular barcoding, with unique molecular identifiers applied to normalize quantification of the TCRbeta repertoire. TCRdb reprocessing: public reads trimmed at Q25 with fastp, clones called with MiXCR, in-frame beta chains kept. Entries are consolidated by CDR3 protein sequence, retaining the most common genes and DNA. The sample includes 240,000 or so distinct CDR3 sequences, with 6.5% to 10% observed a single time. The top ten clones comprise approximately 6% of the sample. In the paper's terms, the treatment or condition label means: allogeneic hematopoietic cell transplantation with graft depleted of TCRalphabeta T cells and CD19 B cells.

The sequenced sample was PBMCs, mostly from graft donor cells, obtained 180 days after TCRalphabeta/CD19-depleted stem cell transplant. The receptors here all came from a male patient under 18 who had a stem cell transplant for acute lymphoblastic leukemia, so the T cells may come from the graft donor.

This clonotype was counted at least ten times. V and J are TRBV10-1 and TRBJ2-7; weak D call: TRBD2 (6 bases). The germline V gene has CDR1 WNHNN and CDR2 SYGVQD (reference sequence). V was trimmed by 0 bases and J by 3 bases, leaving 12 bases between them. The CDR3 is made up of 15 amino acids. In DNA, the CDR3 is TGCGCCAGCAGTGAGTCGTTCGGGGGTGTCTACGAGCAGTACTTC. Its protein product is CASSESFGGVYEQYF.

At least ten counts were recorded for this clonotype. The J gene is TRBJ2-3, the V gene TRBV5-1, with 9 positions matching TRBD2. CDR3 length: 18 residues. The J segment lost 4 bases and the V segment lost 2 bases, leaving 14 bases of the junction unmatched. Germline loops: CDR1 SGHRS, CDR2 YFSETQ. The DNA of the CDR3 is TGCGCCAGCAGCTTATCAGCGGGGGGAGCGGTTGTGGCAGATACGCAGTATTTT. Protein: CASSLSAGGAVVADTQYF. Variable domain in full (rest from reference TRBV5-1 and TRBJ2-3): KAGVTQTPRYLIKTRGQQVTLSCSPISGHRSVSWYQQTPGQGLQFLFEYFSETQRNKGNFPGRFSGRQFSNSRSEMNVSTLELGDSALYLCASSLSAGGAVVADTQYFGPGTRLTVL.

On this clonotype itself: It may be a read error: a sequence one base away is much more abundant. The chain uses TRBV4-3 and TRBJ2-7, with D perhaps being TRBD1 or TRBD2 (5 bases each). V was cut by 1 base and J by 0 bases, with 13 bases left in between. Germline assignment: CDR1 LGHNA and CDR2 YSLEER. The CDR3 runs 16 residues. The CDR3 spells CASSQGGRSSSYEQYF. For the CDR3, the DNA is TGCGCCAGCAGCCAAGGGGGACGGTCGAGCTCCTACGAGCAGTACTTC.

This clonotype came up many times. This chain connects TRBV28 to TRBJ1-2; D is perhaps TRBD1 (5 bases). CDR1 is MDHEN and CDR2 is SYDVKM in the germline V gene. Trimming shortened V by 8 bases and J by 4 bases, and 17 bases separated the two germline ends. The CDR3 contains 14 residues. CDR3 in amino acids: CASFVGGTGYGYTF. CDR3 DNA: TGTGCCAGCTTCGTGGGGGGGACGGGCTATGGCTACACCTTC.

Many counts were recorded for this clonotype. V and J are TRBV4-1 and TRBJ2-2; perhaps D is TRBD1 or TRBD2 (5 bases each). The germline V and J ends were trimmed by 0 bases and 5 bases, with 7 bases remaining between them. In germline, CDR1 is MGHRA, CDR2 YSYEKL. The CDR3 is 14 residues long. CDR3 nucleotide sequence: TGCGCCAGCAGCCAAGATTGGGGGACCGGGGAGCTGTTTTTT. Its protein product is CASSQDWGTGELFF.

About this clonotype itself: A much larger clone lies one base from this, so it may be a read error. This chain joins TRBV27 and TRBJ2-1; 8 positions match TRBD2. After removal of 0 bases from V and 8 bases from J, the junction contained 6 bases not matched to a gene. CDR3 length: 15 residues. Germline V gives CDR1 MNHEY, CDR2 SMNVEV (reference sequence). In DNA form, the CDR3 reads TGTGCCAGCAGTTTATCGGGACTAGAGGGAGATGAGCAGTTCTTC. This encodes CASSLSGLEGDEQFF.

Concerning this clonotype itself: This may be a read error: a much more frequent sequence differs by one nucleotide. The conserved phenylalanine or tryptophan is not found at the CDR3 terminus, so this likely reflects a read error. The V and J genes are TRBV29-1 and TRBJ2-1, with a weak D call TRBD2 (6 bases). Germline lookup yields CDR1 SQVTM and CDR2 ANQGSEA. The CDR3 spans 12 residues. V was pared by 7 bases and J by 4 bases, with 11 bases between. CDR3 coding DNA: TGCAGCGGGGGGGTAGGGTACAATGAGCAGTTCTCC. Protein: CSGGVGYNEQFS.

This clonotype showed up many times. CDR3 protein: CASSPGRADTEAFF. DNA of the CDR3: TGTGCCAGCAGTCCCGGGAGGGCGGACACTGAAGCTTTCTTT. The gene calls are TRBV6-2 or TRBV6-3 and TRBJ1-1; D unresolved. The germline V and J ends were trimmed by 5 bases and 3 bases, with 13 bases remaining between them. This CDR3 comprises 14 residues. Germline CDR1 and CDR2: MNHEY and SVGEGT.

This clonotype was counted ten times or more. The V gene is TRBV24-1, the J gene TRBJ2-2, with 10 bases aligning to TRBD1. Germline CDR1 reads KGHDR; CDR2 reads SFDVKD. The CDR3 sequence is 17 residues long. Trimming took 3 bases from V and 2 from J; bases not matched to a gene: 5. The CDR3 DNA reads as TGTGCCACCAGTGATCCTGGACAGGGGGATAACACCGGGGAGCTGTTTTTT. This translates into CATSDPGQGDNTGELFF.

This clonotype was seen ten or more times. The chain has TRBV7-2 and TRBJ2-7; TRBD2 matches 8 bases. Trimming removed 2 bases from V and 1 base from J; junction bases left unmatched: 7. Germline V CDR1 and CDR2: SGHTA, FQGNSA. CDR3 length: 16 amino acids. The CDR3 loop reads CASSLRSGGYSYEQYF. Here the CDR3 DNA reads TGTGCCAGCAGCTTAAGGAGCGGGGGTTATTCCTACGAGCAGTACTTC.

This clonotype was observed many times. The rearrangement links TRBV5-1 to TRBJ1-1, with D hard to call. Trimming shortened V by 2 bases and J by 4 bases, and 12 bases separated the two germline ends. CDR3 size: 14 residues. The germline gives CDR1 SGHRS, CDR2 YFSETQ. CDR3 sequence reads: CASSFSAGVTEAFF. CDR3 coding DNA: TGCGCCAGCAGCTTTTCGGCTGGGGTCACTGAAGCTTTCTTT.

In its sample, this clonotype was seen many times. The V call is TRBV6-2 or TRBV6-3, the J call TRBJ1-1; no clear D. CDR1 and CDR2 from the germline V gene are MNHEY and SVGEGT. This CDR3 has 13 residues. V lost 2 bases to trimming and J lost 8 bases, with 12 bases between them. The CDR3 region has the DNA TGTGCCAGCAGTTACCCTTTGAGGGCGGAAGCTTTCTTT. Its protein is CASSYPLRAEAFF.

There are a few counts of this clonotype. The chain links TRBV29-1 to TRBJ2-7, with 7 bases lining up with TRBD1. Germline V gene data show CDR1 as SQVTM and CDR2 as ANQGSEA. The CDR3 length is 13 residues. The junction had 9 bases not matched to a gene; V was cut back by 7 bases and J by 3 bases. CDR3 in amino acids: CSAMTGSGYEQYF. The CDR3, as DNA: TGCAGCGCGATGACAGGGTCGGGCTACGAGCAGTACTTC.

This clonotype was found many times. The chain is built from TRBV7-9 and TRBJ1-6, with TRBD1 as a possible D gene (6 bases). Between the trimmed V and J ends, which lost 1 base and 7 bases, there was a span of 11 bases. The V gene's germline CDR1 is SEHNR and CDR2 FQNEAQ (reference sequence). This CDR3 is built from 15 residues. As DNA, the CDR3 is TGTGCCAGCAGCTTAGTCGCAGGGGCGAATTCACCCCTCCACTTT. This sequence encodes CASSLVAGANSPLHF.

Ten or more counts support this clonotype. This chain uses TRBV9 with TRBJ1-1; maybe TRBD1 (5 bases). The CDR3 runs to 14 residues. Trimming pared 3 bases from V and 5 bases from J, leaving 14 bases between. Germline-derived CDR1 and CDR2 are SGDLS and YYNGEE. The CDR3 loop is CASSGGGVGTEAFF. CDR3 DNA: TGTGCCAGCAGCGGCGGGGGGGTAGGTACTGAAGCTTTCTTT.

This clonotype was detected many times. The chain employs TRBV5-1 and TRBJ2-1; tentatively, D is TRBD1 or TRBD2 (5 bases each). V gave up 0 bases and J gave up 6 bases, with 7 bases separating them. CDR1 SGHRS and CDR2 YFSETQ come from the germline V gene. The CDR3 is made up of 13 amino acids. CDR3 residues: CASSLERGNEQFF. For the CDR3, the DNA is TGCGCCAGCAGCTTGGAGAGGGGCAATGAGCAGTTCTTC.

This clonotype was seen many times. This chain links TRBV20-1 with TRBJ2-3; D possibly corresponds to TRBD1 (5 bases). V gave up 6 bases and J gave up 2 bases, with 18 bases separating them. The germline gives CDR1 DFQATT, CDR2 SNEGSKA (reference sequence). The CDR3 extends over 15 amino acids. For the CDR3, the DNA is TGCAGTGCCCTCGACGTAGGGGATAACACAGATACGCAGTATTTT. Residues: CSALDVGDNTDTQYF.

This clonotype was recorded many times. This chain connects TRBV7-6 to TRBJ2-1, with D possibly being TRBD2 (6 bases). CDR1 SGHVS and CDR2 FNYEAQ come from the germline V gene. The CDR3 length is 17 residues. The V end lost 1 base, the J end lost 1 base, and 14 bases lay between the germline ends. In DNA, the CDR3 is TGTGCCAGCAGCTTAGACTTGGCAGGGACTTCCTACAATGAGCAGTTCTTC. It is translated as CASSLDLAGTSYNEQFF. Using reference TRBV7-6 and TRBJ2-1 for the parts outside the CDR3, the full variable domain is GAGVSQSPRYKVTKRGQDVALRCDPISGHVSLYWYRQALGQGPEFLTYFNYEAQQDKSGLPNDRFSAERPEGSISTLTIQRTEQRDSAMYRCASSLDLAGTSYNEQFFGPGTRLTVL.

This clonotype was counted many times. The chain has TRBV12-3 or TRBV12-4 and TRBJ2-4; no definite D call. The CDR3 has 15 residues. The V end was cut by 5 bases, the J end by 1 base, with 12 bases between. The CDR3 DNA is TGTGCCAGCAGTGCAACAGATGCGGCCAAAAACATTCAGTACTTC. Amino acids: CASSATDAAKNIQYF.

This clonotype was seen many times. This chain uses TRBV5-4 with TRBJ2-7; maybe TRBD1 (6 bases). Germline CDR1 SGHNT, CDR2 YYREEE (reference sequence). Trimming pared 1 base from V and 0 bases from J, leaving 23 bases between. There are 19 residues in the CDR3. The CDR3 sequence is CASSLWGAGVPYISYEQYF. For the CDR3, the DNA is TGTGCCAGCAGCTTGTGGGGCGCAGGGGTCCCTTATATCTCCTACGAGCAGTACTTC.

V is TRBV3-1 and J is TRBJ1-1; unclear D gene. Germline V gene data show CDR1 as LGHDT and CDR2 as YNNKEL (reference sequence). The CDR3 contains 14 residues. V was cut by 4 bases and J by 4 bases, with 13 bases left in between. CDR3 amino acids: CASSLSIPATEAFF. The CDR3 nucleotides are TGTGCCAGCAGCCTCTCTATTCCGGCCACTGAAGCTTTCTTT.

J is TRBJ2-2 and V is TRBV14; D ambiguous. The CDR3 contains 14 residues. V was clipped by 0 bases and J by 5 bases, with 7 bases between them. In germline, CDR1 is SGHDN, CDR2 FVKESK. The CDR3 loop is CASSQELRTGELFF. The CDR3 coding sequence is TGTGCCAGCAGCCAAGAACTTAGAACCGGGGAGCTGTTTTTT.

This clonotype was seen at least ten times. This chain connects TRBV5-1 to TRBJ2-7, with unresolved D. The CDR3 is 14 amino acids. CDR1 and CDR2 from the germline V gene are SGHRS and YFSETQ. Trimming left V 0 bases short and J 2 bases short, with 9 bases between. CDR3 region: CASSLDSSPYEQYF. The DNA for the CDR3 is TGCGCCAGCAGCTTGGATTCCAGTCCCTACGAGCAGTACTTC.

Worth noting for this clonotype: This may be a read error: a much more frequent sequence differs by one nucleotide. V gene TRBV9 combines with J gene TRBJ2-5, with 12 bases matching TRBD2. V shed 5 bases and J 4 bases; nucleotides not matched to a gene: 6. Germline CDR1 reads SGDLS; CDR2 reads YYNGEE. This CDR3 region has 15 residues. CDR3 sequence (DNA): TGTGCCAGCAGGGATCGACTAGCGGGGGCAGAGACCCAGTACTTC. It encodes CASRDRLAGAETQYF.

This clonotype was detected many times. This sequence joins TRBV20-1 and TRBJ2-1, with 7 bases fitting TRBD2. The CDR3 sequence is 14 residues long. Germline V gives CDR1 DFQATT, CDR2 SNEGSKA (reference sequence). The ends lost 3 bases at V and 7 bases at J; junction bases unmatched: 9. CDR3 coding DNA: TGCAGTGCTAGTCCTCCCTACGGGGGGAATGAGCAGTTCTTC. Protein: CSASPPYGGNEQFF.

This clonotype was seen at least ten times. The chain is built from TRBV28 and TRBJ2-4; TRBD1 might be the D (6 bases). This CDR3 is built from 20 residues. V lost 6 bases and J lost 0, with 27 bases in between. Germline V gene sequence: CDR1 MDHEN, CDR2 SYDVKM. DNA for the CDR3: TGTGCCAGCAGAGACGGCCGGGACACACGCGACGGTCTAGCCAAAAACATTCAGTACTTC. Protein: CASRDGRDTRDGLAKNIQYF.

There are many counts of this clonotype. CDR3 sequence: CASSPSRGQETQYF. For the CDR3, the DNA is TGTGCCAGCTCACCAAGCAGGGGCCAAGAGACCCAGTACTTC. This chain connects TRBV18 to TRBJ2-5; TRBD1 might be the D (6 bases). The CDR3 has 14 residues. Per germline, CDR1 KGHSH and CDR2 LQKENI. Trimming left V 2 bases short and J 1 base short, with 8 bases between.